These T cell receptor beta chains were read from a single sample in a study of blood T cell repertoires in COVID-19. Some clones are missing from TCRdb's copy, which holds only in-frame ones; the method was immunoSEQ multiplex PCR. This table holds 300,000 to 400,000 clones, around 84% found once. Sequences were obtained from PBMCs or T cells enriched from blood (not recorded which). These receptors were obtained from a woman between 25 and 40 years old who had been exposed to COVID-19. CDR3s include the opening cysteine and the closing phenylalanine or tryptophan. Fields, in order: clone size, V gene, D gene, J gene, CDR3 DNA, CDR3 protein. The D gene is left open where the match is weak. Clone sizes are given selectively: once, few, many, or a class where the clone is expanded.

clone size: -
V gene: TRBV5-5
D gene: -
J gene: TRBJ2-1
CDR3 DNA: TGTGCCAGCAGCTTGTTAGGGGAAGCCTACAATGAGCAGTTCTTC
CDR3 protein: CASSLLGEAYNEQFF

clone size: once
V gene: TRBV2
D gene: TRBD2
J gene: TRBJ2-1
CDR3 DNA: TGTGCCAGCAATCCGCTAGCGGGAGTCAATGAGCAGTTCTTC
CDR3 protein: CASNPLAGVNEQFF

clone size: -
V gene: TRBV2
D gene: TRBD1
J gene: TRBJ1-6
CDR3 DNA: TGTGCCAGCAGTGTCCAAGGACAGGGTGGGGATTCACCCCTCCACTTT
CDR3 protein: CASSVQGQGGDSPLHF

clone size: -
V gene: TRBV9
D gene: -
J gene: TRBJ2-2
CDR3 DNA: TGTGCCAGCAGCGTAGGTGGCAGGAACACCGGGGAGCTGTTTTTT
CDR3 protein: CASSVGGRNTGELFF

clone size: -
V gene: TRBV2
D gene: TRBD2
J gene: TRBJ2-7
CDR3 DNA: TGTGCCAGCAGTTCCGAGCGGGAGTTTTACGAGCAGTACTTC
CDR3 protein: CASSSEREFYEQYF

clone size: -
V gene: TRBV7-3
D gene: -
J gene: TRBJ1-2
CDR3 DNA: TGTGCCAGCAGCTTATCCGCGACAACGAACTATGGCTACACCTTC
CDR3 protein: CASSLSATTNYGYTF

clone size: -
V gene: TRBV6-5
D gene: TRBD1
J gene: TRBJ1-2
CDR3 DNA: TGTGCCAGCAGTTACACCGGGACAGGGGATGGCTACACCTTC
CDR3 protein: CASSYTGTGDGYTF

clone size: -
V gene: TRBV4-2
D gene: -
J gene: TRBJ1-6
CDR3 DNA: TGTGCCAGCAGCCAAGGCCAACTAAATTCACCCCTCCACTTT
CDR3 protein: CASSQGQLNSPLHF

clone size: -
V gene: TRBV3-1/TRBV3-2
D gene: -
J gene: TRBJ2-2
CDR3 DNA: TGTGCCAGCAGGCCATGGGCGGGACCCGCTCAAACCGGGGAGCTGTTTTTT
CDR3 protein: CASRPWAGPAQTGELFF

clone size: few
V gene: TRBV21-1
D gene: -
J gene: TRBJ1-1
CDR3 DNA: TGTGCCAGCAGCAAAGATGGACAGACGAACACTGAAGCTTTCTTT
CDR3 protein: CASSKDGQTNTEAFF

clone size: medium-sized
V gene: TRBV7-9
D gene: TRBD1
J gene: TRBJ1-1
CDR3 DNA: TGTGCCAGCAGCCCCAGGGACAGGGGGAGTCTGGAAGCTTTCTTT
CDR3 protein: CASSPRDRGSLEAFF

clone size: -
V gene: TRBV4-3
D gene: TRBD1
J gene: TRBJ1-6
CDR3 DNA: TGCGCCAGCAGCCAAGAGACAGGGCAGTCACCCCTCCACTTT
CDR3 protein: CASSQETGQSPLHF

clone size: -
V gene: TRBV11-2
D gene: -
J gene: TRBJ1-2
CDR3 DNA: TGTGCCAGCAGCCGCCAGGGAAGCAGAAACTATGGCTACACCTTC
CDR3 protein: CASSRQGSRNYGYTF

clone size: -
V gene: TRBV11-3
D gene: TRBD1
J gene: TRBJ1-1
CDR3 DNA: TGTGCCAGCAGCCTGGGACAGGGGGACACTGAAGCTTTCTTT
CDR3 protein: CASSLGQGDTEAFF

clone size: -
V gene: TRBV19
D gene: TRBD2
J gene: TRBJ2-1
CDR3 DNA: TGTGCCAGTAGTAGTCTCGGCGGGAGCTTGGGGAATGAGCAGTTCTTC
CDR3 protein: CASSSLGGSLGNEQFF

clone size: -
V gene: TRBV5-1
D gene: TRBD1
J gene: TRBJ1-1
CDR3 DNA: TGCGCCAGCAGCTTGGAGGGACAGGGGGTCTCCGGGGTTTTCTTT
CDR3 protein: CASSLEGQGVSGVFF

clone size: -
V gene: TRBV4-1
D gene: -
J gene: TRBJ1-4
CDR3 DNA: TGCGCCAGCAGCCAGCCAGGACAGAAACTGTTTTTT
CDR3 protein: CASSQPGQKLFF

clone size: -
V gene: TRBV18
D gene: TRBD1
J gene: TRBJ2-7
CDR3 DNA: TGTGCCAGCTCACCAGCGGGACAGGGGAGGCTCGAGCAGTACTTC
CDR3 protein: CASSPAGQGRLEQYF

clone size: -
V gene: TRBV6-2/TRBV6-3
D gene: -
J gene: TRBJ2-7
CDR3 DNA: TGTGCCAGCAGTTACTTTCGGGGAGCGACCTACGAGCAGTACTTC
CDR3 protein: CASSYFRGATYEQYF

clone size: -
V gene: TRBV9
D gene: TRBD1
J gene: TRBJ1-2
CDR3 DNA: TGTGCCAGCAGCGTAGACAGGGGAGATGGCTACACCTTC
CDR3 protein: CASSVDRGDGYTF

clone size: -
V gene: TRBV7-3
D gene: -
J gene: TRBJ2-2
CDR3 DNA: TGTGCCAGCAGCTTAAATACGAACACCGGGGAGCTGTTTTTT
CDR3 protein: CASSLNTNTGELFF

clone size: -
V gene: TRBV30
D gene: -
J gene: TRBJ2-5
CDR3 DNA: TGTGCCTGGAGCCCACGACAGGGGATAAAGGGCGGGAGGGCAGAGACCCAGTACTTC
CDR3 protein: CAWSPRQGIKGGRAETQYF

clone size: -
V gene: TRBV9
D gene: -
J gene: TRBJ2-2
CDR3 DNA: TGTGCCAGCAAACCGGGGGGCTCGGGCACCGGGGAGCTGTTTTTT
CDR3 protein: CASKPGGSGTGELFF

clone size: -
V gene: TRBV19
D gene: TRBD2
J gene: TRBJ2-1
CDR3 DNA: TGTGCCAGTAGTCATCCCGGACTAGCGGGAGGCAATGAGCAGTTCTTC
CDR3 protein: CASSHPGLAGGNEQFF

clone size: few
V gene: TRBV19
D gene: -
J gene: TRBJ2-2
CDR3 DNA: TGTGCCGGGGACAAGAACACCGGGGAGCTGTTTTTT
CDR3 protein: CAGDKNTGELFF

clone size: once
V gene: TRBV5-1
D gene: TRBD2
J gene: TRBJ2-6
CDR3 DNA: TGCGCCAGCAGCTTACTGACTAGCGGGAGTGGACGCTCTGGGGCCAACGTCCTGACTTTC
CDR3 protein: CASSLLTSGSGRSGANVLTF

clone size: -
V gene: TRBV7-8
D gene: TRBD1
J gene: TRBJ2-3
CDR3 DNA: TGTGCCAGCAGCTTATTTGTGACAGGGGGCTCAGATACGCAGTATTTT
CDR3 protein: CASSLFVTGGSDTQYF

clone size: -
V gene: TRBV28
D gene: -
J gene: TRBJ1-3
CDR3 DNA: TGTGCCAGCAGTCCCCAGTTTACCGGAAACACCATATATTTT
CDR3 protein: CASSPQFTGNTIYF

clone size: -
V gene: TRBV29-1
D gene: TRBD2
J gene: TRBJ2-7
CDR3 DNA: TGCAGCGTTGACCTAGGGACTAGCGGGGCCTACGAGCAGTACTTC
CDR3 protein: CSVDLGTSGAYEQYF

clone size: -
V gene: TRBV11-2
D gene: -
J gene: TRBJ2-5
CDR3 DNA: TGTGCCAGCAGCTTAGGAGTGGCCGATGGGGGGGAGACCCAGTACTTC
CDR3 protein: CASSLGVADGGETQYF

clone size: -
V gene: TRBV14
D gene: TRBD1
J gene: TRBJ1-2
CDR3 DNA: TGTGCCAGCAGCCAAACCGATCTGGGACAGGGCAATGGCTACACCTTC
CDR3 protein: CASSQTDLGQGNGYTF

clone size: -
V gene: TRBV18
D gene: TRBD1
J gene: TRBJ2-3
CDR3 DNA: TGTGCCAGCTCCGGACCGGGACAGGGATATTTT
CDR3 protein: CASSGPGQGYF

clone size: -
V gene: TRBV19
D gene: TRBD1
J gene: TRBJ1-1
CDR3 DNA: TGTGCCAGTAGCTTTACAGGGGGCAGGACTGAAGCTTTCTTT
CDR3 protein: CASSFTGGRTEAFF

clone size: -
V gene: TRBV7-9
D gene: -
J gene: TRBJ2-1
CDR3 DNA: TGTGCCAGCAGCTTAGTCATGCAAGGAGACCTGTTCTTC
CDR3 protein: CASSLVMQGDLFF

clone size: -
V gene: TRBV9
D gene: -
J gene: TRBJ1-1
CDR3 DNA: TGTGCCAGCAGCGTAGGGACGGGGTCGAACACTGAAGCTTTCTTT
CDR3 protein: CASSVGTGSNTEAFF

clone size: -
V gene: TRBV9
D gene: TRBD2
J gene: TRBJ2-1
CDR3 DNA: TGTGCCAGCAGCTTCCTAGCGGCTGCCTCCTACAATGAGCAGTTCTTC
CDR3 protein: CASSFLAAASYNEQFF

clone size: -
V gene: TRBV2
D gene: TRBD1
J gene: TRBJ2-5
CDR3 DNA: TGTGCCAGCAGCGGACAGGGGCGGGAGACCCAGTACTTC
CDR3 protein: CASSGQGRETQYF

clone size: -
V gene: TRBV5-4
D gene: -
J gene: TRBJ1-2
CDR3 DNA: TGTGCCAGGCCCAGGGAATATGGCTACACCTTC
CDR3 protein: CARPREYGYTF

clone size: few
V gene: TRBV6-5
D gene: TRBD1
J gene: TRBJ2-7
CDR3 DNA: TGTGCCAGCATGAAGGGGACAGGAAAAAACTACGAGCAGTACTTC
CDR3 protein: CASMKGTGKNYEQYF

clone size: -
V gene: TRBV5-6
D gene: TRBD1
J gene: TRBJ1-1
CDR3 DNA: TGTGCCAGCACCGGGACAGGGTTGAACACTGAAGCTTTCTTT
CDR3 protein: CASTGTGLNTEAFF

clone size: few
V gene: TRBV4-3
D gene: TRBD1
J gene: TRBJ1-4
CDR3 DNA: TGCGCCAGCAGTCCGGGACAGGGGGCGGCTAATGAAAAACTGTTTTTT
CDR3 protein: CASSPGQGAANEKLFF

clone size: few
V gene: TRBV6-5
D gene: -
J gene: TRBJ1-2
CDR3 DNA: TGTGCCAGCAGTTACTCGATAGCAGGGCGCTATGGCTACACCTTC
CDR3 protein: CASSYSIAGRYGYTF

clone size: -
V gene: TRBV19
D gene: TRBD1
J gene: TRBJ2-1
CDR3 DNA: TGTGCCAGTAGTAACCTCCCCGGGACAGGGATAACCGATGAGCAGTTCTTC
CDR3 protein: CASSNLPGTGITDEQFF

clone size: few
V gene: TRBV2
D gene: TRBD2
J gene: TRBJ2-1
CDR3 DNA: TGTGCCAGCAGTGAAACGGGCGGGAGGGTCGATGAGCAGTTCTTC
CDR3 protein: CASSETGGRVDEQFF

clone size: -
V gene: TRBV9
D gene: TRBD1
J gene: TRBJ1-2
CDR3 DNA: TGTGCCAGCAGCGAACGGGACAGGGTTATTAACTATGGCTACACCTTC
CDR3 protein: CASSERDRVINYGYTF

clone size: -
V gene: TRBV2
D gene: TRBD1
J gene: TRBJ2-7
CDR3 DNA: TGTGCCAGCACCCCCGGACAGGGGCCCTACGAGCAGTACTTC
CDR3 protein: CASTPGQGPYEQYF